What follows are 26 T cell receptor beta chains derived from one specimen sequenced in a study of OX40 agonist ivuxolimab in advanced cancers. Produced via immunoSEQ multiplex PCR; TCRdb's table is partial and in-frame only. Among around 80,000 clones listed, 75% to 90% were seen once. The sequencing here drew on CD4+ or CD8+ T cells sorted from blood, taken in a trial of the OX40 agonist ivuxolimab. The origin of the receptors is an adult with an advanced solid tumor such as melanoma, head and neck, liver or kidney cancer.

The chain combines TRBV5-1 with TRBJ2-5; the D call may be TRBD1 or TRBD2 (5 bases each). V lost 5 bases and J lost 4, with 21 bases in between. Germline CDR1 is SGHRS and CDR2 is YFSETQ. CDR3 length: 16 amino acids. Written as DNA, the CDR3 is TGCGCCAGCAGACCGGGGTACGGGGCCGACCGAGAGACCCAGTACTTC. Encoded protein: CASRPGYGADRETQYF. The full variable domain, with the rest looked up from reference TRBV5-1 and TRBJ2-5, is KAGVTQTPRYLIKTRGQQVTLSCSPISGHRSVSWYQQTPGQGLQFLFEYFSETQRNKGNFPGRFSGRQFSNSRSEMNVSTLELGDSALYLCASRPGYGADRETQYFGPGTRLLVL.

For the CDR3, the DNA is TGTGCCAGTAGTATGGGACTCTGGGCGGATACGCAGTATTTT. This translates into CASSMGLWADTQYF. The chain carries TRBV19 and TRBJ2-3, with D maybe TRBD2 (6 bases). V lost 3 bases, J lost 6 bases, and 13 bases lay in between. This CDR3 spans 14 amino acids. In germline, CDR1 is LNHDA, CDR2 SQIVND (reference sequence).

The chain is built from TRBV29-1 and TRBJ2-3; D not certain. V lost 1 base to trimming and J lost 5 bases, with 10 bases between them. Germline V CDR1 and CDR2: SQVTM, ANQGSEA. This CDR3 region has 13 residues. The DNA of the CDR3 is TGCAGCGTTGAAGGGGGAAATCTAGATACGCAGTATTTT. This translates into CSVEGGNLDTQYF.

The genes are TRBV19 and TRBJ2-3, with 14 bases matching TRBD2. The CDR3 contains 18 residues. The V gene's germline CDR1 is LNHDA and CDR2 SQIVND (reference sequence). Losses at the gene ends were 5 bases for V and 3 bases for J; bases not matched to a gene: 10. The CDR3 DNA is TGTGCCAGTAGTTTCCTCCGCCGGACTAGCGGGGGGACAGATACGCAGTATTTT. This codes for CASSFLRRTSGGTDTQYF.

This clone was found once. The chain is built from TRBV19 and TRBJ2-3, with D perhaps TRBD1 (6 bases). The germline gives CDR1 LNHDA, CDR2 SQIVND (reference sequence). The CDR3 contains 15 residues. Trimming shortened V by 1 base and J by 2 bases, and 10 bases separated the two germline ends. The chain's CDR3 is CASSIGGGPTDTQYF. The CDR3, as DNA: TGTGCCAGTAGTATAGGAGGGGGTCCCACAGATACGCAGTATTTT.

The chain is built from TRBV2 and TRBJ2-1, with unresolved D. With 5 bases removed from V and 2 bases from J, the gap between germline ends came to 10 bases. CDR1 and CDR2 (germline): SNHLY, FYNNEI. The CDR3 extends over 14 amino acids. The CDR3 DNA reads as TGTGCCAGCAGTAGCCTGATTGCCTACAATGAGCAGTTCTTC. Amino acid sequence: CASSSLIAYNEQFF.

This clone came up a few times. V usage is TRBV6-1 and J usage is TRBJ1-1, with no clear D. From germline, CDR1 is MNHNS and CDR2 SASEGT. V was pared by 2 bases and J by 4 bases, with 14 bases between. The CDR3 runs to 15 residues. CDR3 bases: TGTGCCAGCAGTGAATATGGGGTAAGGAGCACTGAAGCTTTCTTT. Amino acids: CASSEYGVRSTEAFF.

V is TRBV5-1 and J is TRBJ2-2; no firm D call. Germline CDR1 SGHRS, CDR2 YFSETQ. There are 12 residues in the CDR3. V was pared by 4 bases and J by 8 bases, with 9 bases between. For the CDR3, the DNA is TGCGCCAGCAGCAAGAGTTCTGGGGAGCTGTTTTTT. Translation gives CASSKSSGELFF.

The CDR3 DNA reads TGTGCTAGTGGACCCCACCTGTCGCACACCGGGGAGCTGTTTTTT. Its translation: CASGPHLSHTGELFF. The chain joins TRBV12-5 to TRBJ2-2; the D is unclear. Germline lookup yields CDR1 LGHNT and CDR2 FRNRAP. CDR3 length: 15 residues. V was cut by 6 bases and J by 3 bases, with 14 bases left in between.

This clone has more than one count but fewer than ten. V is TRBV6-1 and J is TRBJ2-2; no firm D call. The germline V gene has CDR1 MNHNS and CDR2 SASEGT. There are 14 residues in the CDR3. Trimming shortened V by 6 bases and J by 2 bases, and 10 bases separated the two germline ends. The chain's CDR3 is CASRAELNTGELFF. Here the CDR3 DNA reads TGTGCCAGCAGGGCGGAGCTCAACACCGGGGAGCTGTTTTTT.

This clone was detected a few times. This chain links TRBV10-3 with TRBJ2-2, with a possible D match to TRBD2 (6 bases). This CDR3 is built from 13 residues. V was trimmed by 6 bases and J by 3 bases, leaving 8 bases between them. The germline gives CDR1 ENHRY, CDR2 SYGVKD. The CDR3 DNA reads TGTGCCATCAGGACTAGAGACACCGGGGAGCTGTTTTTT. Translation: CAIRTRDTGELFF.

This clone was recorded once. The rearrangement joins TRBV5-6 to TRBJ2-5; TRBD1 matches at 8 bases. Germline CDR1 reads SGHDT; CDR2 reads YYEEEE. The trim removed 4 bases at V and 4 bases at J, leaving 3 bases unmatched. The CDR3 totals 13 residues. CDR3: CASSRQGTETQYF. The CDR3 nucleotides read TGTGCCAGCAGCCGACAGGGGACAGAGACCCAGTACTTC.

CDR3 in amino acids: CSVERAGGETDTQYF. The CDR3 DNA reads as TGCAGCGTTGAAAGGGCGGGAGGGGAAACAGATACGCAGTATTTT. J is TRBJ2-3 and V is TRBV29-1; 9 bases are shared with TRBD2. V trimming: 2 bases; J trimming: 3 bases; junction bases outside the gene matches: 6. Germline-derived CDR1 and CDR2 are SQVTM and ANQGSEA. CDR3 length: 15 residues.

The chain links TRBV6-6 to TRBJ1-6; D gene uncertain. V was pared by 0 bases and J by 11 bases, with 8 bases between. The CDR3 is made up of 13 amino acids. Germline V lookup: CDR1 MNHNY, CDR2 SVGAGI (reference sequence). The CDR3 region has the DNA TGTGCCAGCAGTTACTCAATTTCACCACCCCTCCACTTT. Translating gives CASSYSISPPLHF.

The rearrangement uses TRBV7-2 and TRBJ2-3; 11 nucleotides align to TRBD1. Germline V gives CDR1 SGHTA, CDR2 FQGNSA. The CDR3 contains 16 residues. The V gene end was trimmed by 4 bases and the J gene end by 6 bases; junction bases not matched to a gene: 9. CDR3 protein: CASSSNDGTGGDTQYF. The CDR3 DNA follows: TGTGCCAGCAGCTCGAATGATGGGACAGGGGGGGATACGCAGTATTTT.

The V gene is TRBV28, the J gene TRBJ2-7, with 10 nucleotides matching TRBD1. The CDR3 runs to 15 residues. Germline-derived CDR1 and CDR2 are MDHEN and SYDVKM. Trimming removed 3 bases from V and 5 bases from J; junction bases left unmatched: 7. The CDR3 DNA reads as TGTGCCAGCAGTTTTCTGACAGGGGGCATAAACGAGCAGTACTTC. It encodes CASSFLTGGINEQYF.

The V gene is TRBV6-1, the J gene TRBJ2-2, with D maybe TRBD2 (6 bases). Trimming removed 5 bases from V and 4 bases from J, with 14 bases in between. This CDR3 region has 15 residues. The germline V gene has CDR1 MNHNS and CDR2 SASEGT. CDR3 coding DNA: TGTGCCAGCAGTCGGGGGACGCCGTTCACCGGGGAGCTGTTTTTT. It is translated as CASSRGTPFTGELFF.

This clone was counted between two and nine times. The chain links TRBV28 to TRBJ1-1; D is uncertain. CDR1 and CDR2 from the germline V gene are MDHEN and SYDVKM. Trimming stripped 3 bases from V and 5 bases from J, with 7 bases between. This CDR3 region has 12 residues. The CDR3 region has the DNA TGTGCCAGCAGTTTTGAGTATACTGAAGCTTTCTTT. Translation gives CASSFEYTEAFF.

J is TRBJ2-7 and V is TRBV11-2; a weak D match, TRBD1 (6 bases). The germline V and J ends were trimmed by 1 base and 5 bases, with 9 bases remaining between them. Germline V gives CDR1 SGHAT, CDR2 FQNNGV. CDR3 length: 13 amino acids. The CDR3 DNA is TGTGCCAGCAGCTTAGGGACAGTCCACGAGCAGTACTTC. It specifies CASSLGTVHEQYF.

The gene calls are TRBV6-6 and TRBJ2-3; D might be TRBD1 or TRBD2, each matching 6 bases. CDR3 size: 15 residues. The germline V and J ends were trimmed by 2 bases and 2 bases, with 11 bases remaining between them. CDR1 is MNHNY, CDR2 SVGAGI, per germline (reference sequence). CDR3 residues: CASSYIRGHTDTQYF. The CDR3 DNA is TGTGCCAGCAGTTACATCCGGGGGCACACAGATACGCAGTATTTT.

This chain links TRBV6-6 with TRBJ2-7; 10 bases match TRBD2. CDR3 length: 14 amino acids. V was pared by 2 bases and J by 6 bases, with 4 bases of the junction left unmatched. Germline CDR1 is MNHNY and CDR2 is SVGAGI (reference sequence). The CDR3 DNA reads TGTGCCAGCAGTTACGAGCGGGGGGGTAGCGAGCAGTACTTC. Its translation: CASSYERGGSEQYF.

This clone has a handful of counts. The gene calls are TRBV30 and TRBJ1-2; 8 nucleotides agree with TRBD1. V lost 5 bases, J lost 4 bases, and 6 bases stayed unmatched. Germline CDR1 is GTSNPN and CDR2 is SVGIG (reference sequence). The CDR3 is 13 amino acids. The CDR3, as DNA: TGTGCCTGGGGAACGGGACAGGCCTATGGCTACACCTTC. Translated: CAWGTGQAYGYTF.

V usage is TRBV18 and J usage is TRBJ2-5; the match to TRBD2 covers 7 bases. Trimming removed 3 bases from V and 5 bases from J; junction bases left unmatched: 3. Germline assignment: CDR1 KGHSH and CDR2 LQKENI. This CDR3 region has 13 residues. The CDR3 bases are TGTGCCAGCTCACCGGGGGGGATGGAGACCCAGTACTTC. Translation gives CASSPGGMETQYF.

This clone was detected a few times. The chain carries TRBV28 and TRBJ1-1; no clear D gene. Germline V gives CDR1 MDHEN, CDR2 SYDVKM. The CDR3 length is 13 residues. Trimming left V 2 bases short and J 0 bases short, with 4 bases between. CDR3 sequence (DNA): TGTGCCAGCAGTTTAGTGTTGAACACTGAAGCTTTCTTT. Translated, it gives CASSLVLNTEAFF.

This clone was observed once. The chain combines TRBV19 with TRBJ2-1; D gene unclear. The V end lost 3 bases, the J end lost 2 bases, and 5 bases lay between the germline ends. Looked up from germline, CDR1 is LNHDA and CDR2 is SQIVND (reference sequence). This CDR3 is built from 13 residues. CDR3 in amino acids: CASSISTYNEQFF. The CDR3 DNA is TGTGCCAGTAGTATTTCGACCTACAATGAGCAGTTCTTC.

The gene calls are TRBV5-4 and TRBJ1-2; a possible D gene is TRBD1 (5 bases). The V end lost 3 bases, the J end lost 7 bases, and 22 bases lay between the germline ends. The CDR3 is made up of 16 amino acids. CDR1 SGHNT and CDR2 YYREEE come from the germline V gene (reference sequence). The CDR3 bases are TGTGCCAGCAGCTCCGGTTCATTTTTCAGGGAGTCTGGCTACACCTTC. It yields the protein CASSSGSFFRESGYTF.